The next 8 T cell receptor beta chains were all read from a single sample in a study of T cell repertoires in cytomegalovirus infection. MiXCR was run by TCRdb on the reads, yielding one entry per CDR3 protein. This table has fewer than 350,000 distinct CDR3 sequences, more than 8% appearing once. Sequencing used PBMCs. The source of these receptors is a human donor in good health (CMV status not recorded). Some clones in this sample may be carry-over from other donors' samples.

This clonotype appeared many times. This rearrangement joins TRBV20-1 to TRBJ2-5; 9 positions agree with TRBD2. CDR1 DFQATT and CDR2 SNEGSKA come from the germline V gene (reference sequence). After removal of 0 bases from V and 3 bases from J, the junction contained 5 bases not matched to a gene. This CDR3 is 15 amino acids long. In DNA form, the CDR3 reads TGCAGTGCTAGAGATGGTCAGCGGGGGGAAGAGACCCAGTACTTC. It codes for CSARDGQRGEETQYF.

This clonotype was observed at least ten times. The CDR3 DNA follows: TGTGCCAGCAGCTTACCTCTTGGGGCAGCGAACACCGGGGAGCTGTTTTTT. As protein: CASSLPLGAANTGELFF. The chain is built from TRBV7-2 and TRBJ2-2; maybe TRBD1 (5 bases). Trimming removed 2 bases at V and 0 bases at J, with 13 bases between. Germline V CDR1 and CDR2: SGHTA, FQGNSA. This CDR3 spans 17 amino acids.

This clonotype showed up many times. The chain links TRBV6-5 to TRBJ1-2, with D possibly matching TRBD1 (5 bases). The germline V gene has CDR1 MNHEY and CDR2 SVGAGI. The V and J ends lost 3 bases and 5 bases respectively, with 13 bases between them. This CDR3 has 14 amino acids. The CDR3 loop reads CASSYRSAGYGYTF. As DNA, the CDR3 is TGTGCCAGCAGTTATCGTTCGGCAGGGTATGGCTACACCTTC.

This chain uses TRBV28 with TRBJ2-1; D remains unclear. V was shortened by 5 bases and J by 6 bases, with 11 bases between the two germline ends. Per germline, CDR1 MDHEN and CDR2 SYDVKM. The CDR3 totals 13 residues. The CDR3 DNA is TGTGCCAGCAGTCGAGTGCGACCCAATGAGCAGTTCTTC. Translating it yields CASSRVRPNEQFF.

This clonotype occurred a few times. The chain uses TRBV7-2 and TRBJ1-4; the match to TRBD1 covers 9 bases. The CDR3 contains 15 residues. The junction had 10 bases not matched to a gene; V was cut back by 6 bases and J by 8 bases. Germline V gene sequence: CDR1 SGHTA, CDR2 FQGNSA. As DNA, the CDR3 is TGTGCCAGCAGTCTCACCGGGACAGGGAAAGAAAAACTGTTTTTT. The encoded protein is CASSLTGTGKEKLFF.

This clonotype was detected only a few times. This chain connects TRBV28 to TRBJ2-7; 7 bases are a match to TRBD2. CDR1 MDHEN and CDR2 SYDVKM come from the germline V gene. With V trimmed by 1 base and J by 4 bases, 7 bases remained unmatched. This CDR3 contains 15 residues. The CDR3 spells CASSLYGEGTYEQYF. The CDR3 DNA is TGTGCCAGCAGTTTATATGGGGAGGGCACGTACGAGCAGTACTTC. The full variable domain, rest sourced from reference TRBV28 and TRBJ2-7, is DVKVTQSSRYLVKRTGEKVFLECVQDMDHENMFWYRQDPGLGLRLIYFSYDVKMKEKGDIPEGYSVSREKKERFSLILESASTNQTSMYLCASSLYGEGTYEQYFGPGTRLTVT.

The chain joins TRBV7-9 to TRBJ2-5, with no clear D. The germline V gene has CDR1 SEHNR and CDR2 FQNEAQ (reference sequence). V dropped 3 bases and J dropped 2 bases, with 13 bases sitting between them. The CDR3 runs to 15 residues. This chain's CDR3 is CASSFFSNLQETQYF. CDR3 DNA sequence: TGTGCCAGCAGCTTTTTCAGTAACCTTCAAGAGACCCAGTACTTC.

The rearrangement links TRBV4-1 to TRBJ2-7; D is possibly TRBD2 (6 bases). V lost 4 bases and J lost 6, with 22 bases in between. The CDR3 sequence is 16 residues long. Germline lookup yields CDR1 MGHRA and CDR2 YSYEKL. The CDR3 reads CASSPPLGGLMGEQYF. CDR3 bases: TGCGCCAGCAGCCCCCCCCTCGGGGGTCTGATGGGCGAGCAGTACTTC.